These T cell receptor beta chains were read from a single sample in a study of type 1 and type 2 diabetes patients. TCRdb ran MiXCR on the multiplex PCR reads and lists one entry per CDR3 protein. Among more than 250,000 distinct CDR3 sequences listed, approximately 45% were seen once. The sequencing input was peripheral blood mononuclear cells (PBMCs). These receptors were collected from a man between 18 and 29 years old with type 2 diabetes. CDR3s include the opening cysteine and the closing phenylalanine or tryptophan. D genes are given only for firm matches. Only part of the rows carry a size: once, few, many, or a class if the clone is expanded.

>few|NA|TRBV4-1|TRBJ1-2
TGCGCCAGCAGCCAAGAAGACCGAGCCTATGGCTACACCTTC
CASSQEDRAYGYTF
>NA|TRBD1|TRBV7-8|TRBJ1-4
TGTGCCAGCAGCTCACAGGGGGGAACTAATGAAAAACTGTTTTTT
CASSSQGGTNEKLFF
>NA|NA|TRBV7-2|TRBJ2-2
TGTGCCAGCAGCTTATTATGGTGGGATATTCAATCCGGGGAGCTGTTTTTT
CASSLLWWDIQSGELFF
>many|NA|TRBV25-1|TRBJ1-6
TGTGCCAGCAGTGGTTTGGGACCCCCTTCACCCCTCCACTTT
CASSGLGPPSPLHF
>few|TRBD2|TRBV4-3|TRBJ2-7
TGCGCCAGCAGCCAAGATATGCAATCAGGGAGGGCCTACGAGCAGTACTTC
CASSQDMQSGRAYEQYF
>NA|NA|TRBV2|TRBJ2-7
TGTGGCAGCAGTGATCTAGAGCTCTCCTACGAGCAGTACTTC
CGSSDLELSYEQYF
>NA|TRBD1|TRBV28|TRBJ2-3
TGTGCCAGCAGTCTGGGACAGGGGGACACAGATACGCAGTATTTT
CASSLGQGDTDTQYF
>NA|NA|TRBV14|TRBJ1-3
TGTGCCAGCAGCCAAAAGGCGCCCAGCTCTGGAAACACCATATATTTT
CASSQKAPSSGNTIYF
>few|TRBD1|TRBV19|TRBJ1-5
TGTGCCAGTAGTACCCACCGGCTCGGGACAGGGGGTGGCCAGCCCCAGCATTTT
CASSTHRLGTGGGQPQHF
>once|NA|TRBV4-2|TRBJ1-6
TGTGCCAGCAGCCAAGTGGACCAAAATTCACCCCTCCACTTT
CASSQVDQNSPLHF
>NA|TRBD1|TRBV7-8|TRBJ2-7
TGTGCCAGCAGCTATAGCCGGGACAGGGATTCCTACGAGCAGTACTTC
CASSYSRDRDSYEQYF
>once|NA|TRBV19|TRBJ1-1
TGTGCCAGTAGTGGAACTGGAGGGATGAACACTGAAGCTTTCTTT
CASSGTGGMNTEAFF
>few|NA|TRBV29-1|TRBJ1-1
TGCAGCGTTTTGAAAGGTACTGAAGCTTTCTTT
CSVLKGTEAFF
>NA|NA|TRBV5-6|TRBJ2-1
TGTGCCAGCAGCTTGGTTGGTAAAAGTGAGCAGTTCTTC
CASSLVGKSEQFF
>NA|TRBD2|TRBV10-2|TRBJ2-2
TGCGCCAGCAGCCTCGGGGGGGCCGGGGAGCTGTCTTTT
CASSLGGAGELSF
>NA|TRBD2|TRBV9|TRBJ2-1
TGTGCCAGCAGCGTCAGCGGGAGTACAAACAATGAGCAGTTCTTC
CASSVSGSTNNEQFF